This TCR beta chain originates from a study of T cells in Graves' hyperthyroidism and ophthalmopathy. Study-level findings and limits: Most clonotypes expanded in the thyroid (above 0.001) were also present in blood. Ophthalmopathy was separated from stable hyperthyroidism by a 13 V-J model.

Exclusion followed for patients with uncontrolled infection, other autoimmune disease, pregnancy or lactation. The study based diagnoses on clinical symptoms, serum thyroxine and TRAb, thyroid ultrasound and orbital computed tomography. A note on this clonotype: Its antigen remains unknown.

RNA transcripts were the template for amplifying TCR beta CDR3 regions. The primer set for the first-round RT-PCR of the TCR CDR3 was HTBI. MiXCR, run by TCRdb on the multiplex PCR reads, gives a single entry per CDR3 protein. The data contain some 350,000 distinct CDR3 sequences, over 12% of them singletons. What was sequenced was blood. This TCR came from a woman aged 60-75 years with Graves' ophthalmopathy.

CDR3 nucleotides: TGTGCCAGTAGTAAGGGACTAGCGGGAGGGACCTACAATGAGCAGTTCTTC. Translation gives CASSKGLAGGTYNEQFF. This rearrangement joins TRBV19 to TRBJ2-1, with TRBD2 matching over 16 bases. The J segment lost 2 bases and the V segment lost 4 bases, leaving 2 bases of the junction unmatched. Germline lookup yields CDR1 LNHDA and CDR2 SQIVND (reference sequence). The CDR3 has 17 residues. Full variable domain (remainder filled in from reference TRBV19 and TRBJ2-1): DGGITQSPKYLFRKEGQNVTLSCEQNLNHDAMYWYRQDPGQGLRLIYYSQIVNDFQKGDIAEGYSVSREKKESFPLTVTSAQKNPTAFYLCASSKGLAGGTYNEQFFGPGTRLTVL.